A selection of T cell receptor beta chains follows, all from one sample in a study of blood T cell repertoires in COVID-19. Profiling relied on immunoSEQ multiplex PCR, and the TCRdb table lists in-frame clones only, not all of them. The sample yields fewer than 100,000 clones, around 90% seen once. Sequencing input: peripheral blood. The receptors originated from a woman of 80 years or more with acute or convalescent COVID-19. CDR3s include the opening cysteine and the closing phenylalanine or tryptophan.

V: TRBV9; CDR3: CASSVAGKGWETQYF
V: TRBV2; CDR3: CASSERRGAGTGELFF
V: TRBV6-5; CDR3: CASRGGPMNTEAFF
V: TRBV28; CDR3: CASRHRVNYGYTF
V: TRBV7-3; CDR3: CASSLTGTGLYEQYF
V: TRBV27; CDR3: CASSLGTGLYNEQFF
V: TRBV7-9; CDR3: CASSLGTVSYNEQFF
V: TRBV5-4; CDR3: CASSLDSPNYGYTF
V: TRBV6-5; CDR3: CATNRARESPLHF
V: TRBV3-1/TRBV3-2; CDR3: CASSHRGTLAKNIQYF
V: TRBV6-5; CDR3: CASRSGRANTGELFF
V: TRBV27; CDR3: CASSSTGLSTDTQYF
V: TRBV12-3/TRBV12-4; CDR3: CASSLLSGELFF
V: TRBV5-4; CDR3: CASSPWVGSEQYF
V: TRBV28; CDR3: CAGSGGGGTIQYF
V: TRBV9; CDR3: CASSFGTGSSIYEQYF
V: TRBV7-8; CDR3: CASSLDTISYEQYF
V: TRBV3-1/TRBV3-2; CDR3: CASSQDRLAGVRRTDTQYF
V: TRBV10-3; CDR3: CAISGGSLNYGYTF
V: TRBV5-1; CDR3: CASSYEQGAGTGELFF
V: TRBV19; CDR3: CASRDGGRYNSPLHF
V: TRBV5-4; CDR3: CASSRAGTGYEQYF
V: TRBV7-9; CDR3: CASSFRSLGEKLFF
V: TRBV28; CDR3: CASSEGQGNYGYTF
V: TRBV9; CDR3: CASSHRRRVSETEAFF
V: TRBV9; CDR3: CASSVGASVSYNEQFF
V: TRBV29-1; CDR3: CSVGRVYGYTF
V: TRBV6-5; CDR3: CASSYLRGVYGYTF
V: TRBV5-6; CDR3: CASSPLDRGRGYGYTF
V: TRBV19; CDR3: CASSSLGTEVTDTQYF
V: TRBV7-3; CDR3: CASSLSGSTDTQYF
V: TRBV3-1/TRBV3-2; CDR3: CASSLSLAGGTTWEQYF
V: TRBV29-1; CDR3: CSVSGMEGGYTF
V: TRBV5-4; CDR3: CASSYSGGSSNEQYF
V: TRBV28; CDR3: CASSLRASGRHTGELFF
V: TRBV6-5; CDR3: CASGGRDTESGYTF
V: TRBV10-1; CDR3: CASSESPQDWMKVGGRAFF
V: TRBV3-1/TRBV3-2; CDR3: CASSQVQGRGNTIYF
V: TRBV19; CDR3: CASTRDRYSNQPQHF
V: TRBV4-2; CDR3: CASSQETAGPYNEQFF
V: TRBV12-3/TRBV12-4; CDR3: CASSGQQNTIYF
V: TRBV2; CDR3: CASSEARGSGANVLTF
V: TRBV11-2; CDR3: CASSLGPRGVGELFF
V: TRBV21-1; CDR3: CASSKGQGGYEQYF
V: TRBV18; CDR3: CASSPQASGSGNEQFF
V: TRBV25-1; CDR3: CASRQQGRNQPQHF
V: TRBV5-1; CDR3: CASSLGGRNEQFF
V: TRBV5-4; CDR3: CASSLGHGQDRYEQYF